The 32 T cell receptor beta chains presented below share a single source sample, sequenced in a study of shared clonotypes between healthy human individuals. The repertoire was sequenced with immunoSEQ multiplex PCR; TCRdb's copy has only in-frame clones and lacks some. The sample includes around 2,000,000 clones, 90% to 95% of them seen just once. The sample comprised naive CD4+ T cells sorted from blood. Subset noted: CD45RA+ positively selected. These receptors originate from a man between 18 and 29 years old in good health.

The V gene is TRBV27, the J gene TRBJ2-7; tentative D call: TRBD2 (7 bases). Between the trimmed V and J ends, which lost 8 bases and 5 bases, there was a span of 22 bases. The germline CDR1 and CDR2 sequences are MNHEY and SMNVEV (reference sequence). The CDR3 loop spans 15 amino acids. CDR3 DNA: TGTGCCAGCGCCCGCGGGGGCGGGATGTTTAACGAGCAGTACTTC. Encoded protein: CASARGGGMFNEQYF.

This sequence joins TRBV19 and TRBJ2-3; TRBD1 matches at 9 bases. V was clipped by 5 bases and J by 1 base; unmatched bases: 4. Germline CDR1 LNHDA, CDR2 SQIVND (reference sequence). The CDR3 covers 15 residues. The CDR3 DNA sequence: TGTGCCAGTAGTTCCACAGGGGGCGGCACAGATACGCAGTATTTT. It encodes CASSSTGGGTDTQYF.

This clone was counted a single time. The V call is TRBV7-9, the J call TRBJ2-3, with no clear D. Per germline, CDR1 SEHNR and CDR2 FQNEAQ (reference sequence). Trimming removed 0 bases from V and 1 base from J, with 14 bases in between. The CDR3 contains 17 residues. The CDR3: CASSLAWTELRTDTQYF. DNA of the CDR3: TGTGCCAGCAGCTTAGCGTGGACCGAATTGCGCACAGATACGCAGTATTTT.

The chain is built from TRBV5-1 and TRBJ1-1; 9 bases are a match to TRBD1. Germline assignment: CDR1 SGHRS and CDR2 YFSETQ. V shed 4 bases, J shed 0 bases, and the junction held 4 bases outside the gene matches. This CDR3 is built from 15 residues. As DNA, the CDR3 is TGCGCCAGCAGCGCGGGGACAGGGATGAACACTGAAGCTTTCTTT. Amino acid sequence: CASSAGTGMNTEAFF.

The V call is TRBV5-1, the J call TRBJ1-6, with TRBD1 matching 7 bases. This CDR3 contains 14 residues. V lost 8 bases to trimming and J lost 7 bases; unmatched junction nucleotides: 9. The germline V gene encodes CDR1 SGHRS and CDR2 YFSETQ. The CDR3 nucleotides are TGCGCCAGTCGGACCGGGACAGCGAATTCACCCCTCCACTTT. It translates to CASRTGTANSPLHF.

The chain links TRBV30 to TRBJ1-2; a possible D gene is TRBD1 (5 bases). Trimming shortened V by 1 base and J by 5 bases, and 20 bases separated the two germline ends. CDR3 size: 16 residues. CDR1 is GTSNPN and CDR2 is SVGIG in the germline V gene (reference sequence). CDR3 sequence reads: CAWSADSKSSHYGYTF. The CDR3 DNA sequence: TGTGCCTGGAGTGCCGACAGTAAATCCTCACATTATGGCTACACCTTC.

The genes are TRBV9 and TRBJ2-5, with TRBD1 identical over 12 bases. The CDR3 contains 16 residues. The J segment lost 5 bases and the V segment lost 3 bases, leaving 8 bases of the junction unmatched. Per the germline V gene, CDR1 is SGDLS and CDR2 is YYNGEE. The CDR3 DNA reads TGTGCCAGCAGCGAATCCGGGACAGGGGGCGCGGAGACCCAGTACTTC. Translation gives CASSESGTGGAETQYF.

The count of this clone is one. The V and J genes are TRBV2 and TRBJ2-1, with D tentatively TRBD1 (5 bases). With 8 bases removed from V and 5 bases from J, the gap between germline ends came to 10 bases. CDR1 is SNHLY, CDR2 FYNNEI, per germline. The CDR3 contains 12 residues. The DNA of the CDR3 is TGTGCCAGCCTTGGCAGGGACAATGAGCAGTTCTTC. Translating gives CASLGRDNEQFF.

The CDR3 bases are TGTGCCAGCAGTTACTCGAGGCTAGCGGAAGACGAGCAGTACTTC. It translates to CASSYSRLAEDEQYF. The chain carries TRBV6-5 and TRBJ2-7, with 7 bases fitting TRBD2. The V gene's germline CDR1 is MNHEY and CDR2 SVGAGI. Trimming took 0 bases from V and 5 from J; bases not matched to a gene: 7. CDR3 size: 15 residues.

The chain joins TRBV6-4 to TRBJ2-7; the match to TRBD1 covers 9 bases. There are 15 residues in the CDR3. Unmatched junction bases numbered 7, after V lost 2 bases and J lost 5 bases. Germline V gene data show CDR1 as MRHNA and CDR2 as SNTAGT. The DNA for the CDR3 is TGTGCCAGCAGTGACAGGGGACAGGGTGGCAACGAGCAGTACTTC. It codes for CASSDRGQGGNEQYF.

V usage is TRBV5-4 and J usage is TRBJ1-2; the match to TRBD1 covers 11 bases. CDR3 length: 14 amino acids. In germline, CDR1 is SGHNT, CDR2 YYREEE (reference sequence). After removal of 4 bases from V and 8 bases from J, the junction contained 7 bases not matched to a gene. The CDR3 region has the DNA TGTGCCAGCAGCCCCACTGGGACAGGGGGAGGCTACACCTTC. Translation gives CASSPTGTGGGYTF.

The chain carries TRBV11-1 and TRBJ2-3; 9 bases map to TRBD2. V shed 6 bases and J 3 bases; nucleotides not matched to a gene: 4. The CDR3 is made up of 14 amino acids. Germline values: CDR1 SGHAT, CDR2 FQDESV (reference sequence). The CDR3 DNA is TGTGCCAGCAGGATTAGCGGGGGAACAGATACGCAGTATTTT. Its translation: CASRISGGTDTQYF. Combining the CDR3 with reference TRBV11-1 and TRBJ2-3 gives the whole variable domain EAEVAQSPRYKITEKSQAVAFWCDPISGHATLYWYRQILGQGPELLVQFQDESVVDDSQLPKDRFSAERLKGVDSTLKIQPAELGDSAMYLCASRISGGTDTQYFGPGTRLTVL.

CDR3 nucleotides: TGTGCCAGCAGCTTATCCCTCTATGGCTACACCTTC. As protein: CASSLSLYGYTF. The rearrangement links TRBV7-2 to TRBJ1-2; D is unclear. V lost 2 bases to trimming and J lost 4 bases, with 5 bases between them. The CDR3 runs 12 residues. Germline values: CDR1 SGHTA, CDR2 FQGNSA.

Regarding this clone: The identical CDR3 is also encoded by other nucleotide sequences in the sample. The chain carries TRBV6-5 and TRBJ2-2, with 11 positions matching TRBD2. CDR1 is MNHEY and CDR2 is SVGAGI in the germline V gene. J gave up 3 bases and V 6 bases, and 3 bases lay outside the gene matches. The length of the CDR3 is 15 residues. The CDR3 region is CASSPLAGDTGELFF. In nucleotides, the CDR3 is TGTGCCAGCAGCCCACTAGCGGGGGACACCGGGGAGCTGTTTTTT.

For the CDR3, the DNA is TGTGCCAGCCGACTAGCGGGGATCTACGAGCAGTACTTC. Its translation is CASRLAGIYEQYF. V is TRBV6-1 and J is TRBJ2-7; 11 bases match TRBD2. Germline CDR1 is MNHNS and CDR2 is SASEGT. With V trimmed by 8 bases and J by 3 bases, 3 bases remained unmatched. The CDR3 sequence is 13 residues long.

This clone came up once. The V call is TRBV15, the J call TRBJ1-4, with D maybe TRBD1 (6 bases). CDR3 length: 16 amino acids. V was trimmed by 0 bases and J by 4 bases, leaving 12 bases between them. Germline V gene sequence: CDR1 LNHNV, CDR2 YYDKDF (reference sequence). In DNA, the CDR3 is TGTGCCACCAGCAGAGATGGGGGGCAGGTTAATGAAAAACTGTTTTTT. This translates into CATSRDGGQVNEKLFF.

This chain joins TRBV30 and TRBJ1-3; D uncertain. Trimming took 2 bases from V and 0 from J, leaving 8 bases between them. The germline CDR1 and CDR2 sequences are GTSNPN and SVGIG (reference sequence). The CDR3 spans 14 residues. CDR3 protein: CAWSPSGSGNTIYF. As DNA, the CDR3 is TGTGCCTGGAGTCCCTCAGGCTCTGGAAACACCATATATTTT.

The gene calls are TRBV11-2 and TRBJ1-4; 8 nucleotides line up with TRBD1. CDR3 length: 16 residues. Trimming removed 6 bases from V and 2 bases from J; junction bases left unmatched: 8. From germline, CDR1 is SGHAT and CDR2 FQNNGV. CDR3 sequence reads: CASSPGGRVTNEKLFF. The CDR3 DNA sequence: TGTGCCAGCAGTCCAGGGGGCCGGGTCACTAATGAAAAACTGTTTTTT. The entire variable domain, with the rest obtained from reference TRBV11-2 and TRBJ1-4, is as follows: EAGVAQSPRYKIIEKRQSVAFWCNPISGHATLYWYQQILGQGPKLLIQFQNNGVVDDSQLPKDRFSAERLKGVDSTLKIQPAKLEDSAVYLCASSPGGRVTNEKLFFGSGTQLSVL.

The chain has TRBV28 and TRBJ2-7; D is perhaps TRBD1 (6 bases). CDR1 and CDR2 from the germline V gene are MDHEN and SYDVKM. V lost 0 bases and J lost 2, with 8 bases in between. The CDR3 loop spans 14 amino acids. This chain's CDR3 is CASSLWGAAYEQYF. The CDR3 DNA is TGTGCCAGCAGTTTATGGGGGGCGGCCTACGAGCAGTACTTC.

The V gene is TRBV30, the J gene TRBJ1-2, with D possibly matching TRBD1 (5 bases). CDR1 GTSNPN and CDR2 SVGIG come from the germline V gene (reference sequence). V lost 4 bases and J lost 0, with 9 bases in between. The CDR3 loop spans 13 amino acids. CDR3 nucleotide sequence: TGTGCCTGGAAAAAGGACACTAACTATGGCTACACCTTC. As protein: CAWKKDTNYGYTF.

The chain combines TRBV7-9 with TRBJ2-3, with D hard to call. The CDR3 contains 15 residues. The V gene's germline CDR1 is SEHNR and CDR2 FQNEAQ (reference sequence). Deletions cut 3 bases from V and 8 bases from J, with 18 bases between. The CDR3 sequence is CASSFHYDGGATQYF. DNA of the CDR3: TGTGCCAGCAGCTTCCACTACGACGGTGGAGCTACGCAGTATTTT.

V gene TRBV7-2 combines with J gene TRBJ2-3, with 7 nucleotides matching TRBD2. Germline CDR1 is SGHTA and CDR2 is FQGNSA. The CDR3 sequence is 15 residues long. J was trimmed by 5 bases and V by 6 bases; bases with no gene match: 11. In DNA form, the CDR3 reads TGTGCCAGCAGTTATAGCGGGCCATCCGGAGATACGCAGTATTTT. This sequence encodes CASSYSGPSGDTQYF. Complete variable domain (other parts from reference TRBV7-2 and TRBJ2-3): GAGVSQSPSNKVTEKGKDVELRCDPISGHTALYWYRQSLGQGLEFLIYFQGNSAPDKSGLPSDRFSAERTGGSVSTLTIQRTQQEDSAVYLCASSYSGPSGDTQYFGPGTRLTVL.

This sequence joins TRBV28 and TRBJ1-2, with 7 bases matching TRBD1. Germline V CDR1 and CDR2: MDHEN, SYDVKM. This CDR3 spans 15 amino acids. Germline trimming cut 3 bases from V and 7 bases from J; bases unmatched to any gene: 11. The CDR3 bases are TGTGCCAGCAGTTTCACTTCGACAGGGAAGGGTGGCTACACCTTC. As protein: CASSFTSTGKGGYTF.

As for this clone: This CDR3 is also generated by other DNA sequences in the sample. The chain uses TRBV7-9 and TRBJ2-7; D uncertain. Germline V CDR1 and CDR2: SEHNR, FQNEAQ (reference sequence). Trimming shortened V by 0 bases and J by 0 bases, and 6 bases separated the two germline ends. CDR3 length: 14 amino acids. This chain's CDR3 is CASSLAGSSYEQYF. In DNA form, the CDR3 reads TGTGCCAGCAGCTTAGCGGGCAGCTCCTACGAGCAGTACTTC. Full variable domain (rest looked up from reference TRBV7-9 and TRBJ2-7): DTGVSQNPRHKITKRGQNVTFRCDPISEHNRLYWYRQTLGQGPEFLTYFQNEAQLEKSRLLSDRFSAERPKGSFSTLEIQRTEQGDSAMYLCASSLAGSSYEQYFGPGTRLTVT.

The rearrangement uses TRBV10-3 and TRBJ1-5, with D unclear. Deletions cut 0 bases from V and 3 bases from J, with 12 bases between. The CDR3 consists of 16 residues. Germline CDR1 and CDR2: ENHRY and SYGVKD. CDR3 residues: CAISESGGGPNQPQHF. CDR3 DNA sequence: TGTGCCATCAGTGAGTCTGGAGGAGGGCCCAATCAGCCCCAGCATTTT.

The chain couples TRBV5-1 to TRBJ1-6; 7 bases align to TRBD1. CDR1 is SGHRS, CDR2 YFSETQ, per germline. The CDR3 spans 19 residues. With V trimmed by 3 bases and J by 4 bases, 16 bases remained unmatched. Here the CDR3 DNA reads TGCGCCAGCAGCTCCATCCCGGACAGGCTGGGGACTTATAATTCACCCCTCCACTTT. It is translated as CASSSIPDRLGTYNSPLHF. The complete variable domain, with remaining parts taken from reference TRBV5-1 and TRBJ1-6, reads KAGVTQTPRYLIKTRGQQVTLSCSPISGHRSVSWYQQTPGQGLQFLFEYFSETQRNKGNFPGRFSGRQFSNSRSEMNVSTLELGDSALYLCASSSIPDRLGTYNSPLHFGNGTRLTVT.

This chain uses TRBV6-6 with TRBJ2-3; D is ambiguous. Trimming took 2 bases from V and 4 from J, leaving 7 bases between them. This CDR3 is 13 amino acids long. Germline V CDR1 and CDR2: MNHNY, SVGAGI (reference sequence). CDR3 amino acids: CASSYIASDTQYF. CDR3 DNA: TGTGCCAGCAGTTACATTGCGTCAGATACGCAGTATTTT.

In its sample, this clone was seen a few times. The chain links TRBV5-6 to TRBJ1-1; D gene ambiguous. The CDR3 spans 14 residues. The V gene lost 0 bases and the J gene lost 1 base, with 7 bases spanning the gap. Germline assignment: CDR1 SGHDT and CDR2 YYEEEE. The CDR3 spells CASSLAAANTEAFF. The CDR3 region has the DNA TGTGCCAGCAGCTTGGCGGCAGCGAACACTGAAGCTTTCTTT.

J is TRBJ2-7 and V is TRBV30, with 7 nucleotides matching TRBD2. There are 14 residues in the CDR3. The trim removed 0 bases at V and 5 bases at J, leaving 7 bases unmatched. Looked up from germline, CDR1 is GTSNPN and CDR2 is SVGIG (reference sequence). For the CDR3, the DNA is TGTGCCTGGAGTGTAGGGAGGGTCGTCCACGAGCAGTACTTC. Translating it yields CAWSVGRVVHEQYF. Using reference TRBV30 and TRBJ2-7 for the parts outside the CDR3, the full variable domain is SQTIHQWPATLVQPVGSPLSLECTVEGTSNPNLYWYRQAAGRGLQLLFYSVGIGQISSEVPQNLSASRPQDRQFILSSKKLLLSDSGFYLCAWSVGRVVHEQYFGPGTRLTVT.

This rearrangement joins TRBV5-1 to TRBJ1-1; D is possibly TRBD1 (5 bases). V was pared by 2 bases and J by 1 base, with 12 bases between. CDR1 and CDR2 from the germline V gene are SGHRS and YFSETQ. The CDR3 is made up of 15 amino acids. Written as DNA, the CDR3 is TGCGCCAGCAGCTTATTTCGGGACGGGAACACTGAAGCTTTCTTT. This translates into CASSLFRDGNTEAFF.

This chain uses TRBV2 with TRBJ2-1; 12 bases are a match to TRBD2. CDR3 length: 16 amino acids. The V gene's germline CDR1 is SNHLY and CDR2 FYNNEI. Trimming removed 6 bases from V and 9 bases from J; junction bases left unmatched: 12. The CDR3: CASSLHRLAGEREQFF. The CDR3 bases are TGTGCCAGCAGCCTCCACCGACTAGCGGGAGAACGTGAGCAGTTCTTC.

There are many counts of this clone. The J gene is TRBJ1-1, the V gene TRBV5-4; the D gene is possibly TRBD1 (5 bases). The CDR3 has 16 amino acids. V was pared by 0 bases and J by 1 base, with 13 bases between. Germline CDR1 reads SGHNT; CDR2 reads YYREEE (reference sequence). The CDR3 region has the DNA TGTGCCAGCAGCTTGGACACAGGACGGGGGAACACTGAAGCTTTCTTT. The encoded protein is CASSLDTGRGNTEAFF. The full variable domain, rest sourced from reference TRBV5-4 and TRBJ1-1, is ETGVTQSPTHLIKTRGQQVTLRCSSQSGHNTVSWYQQALGQGPQFIFQYYREEENGRGNFPPRFSGLQFPNYSSELNVNALELDDSALYLCASSLDTGRGNTEAFFGQGTRLTVV.